These T cell receptor beta chains were read from a single sample in a study of OX40 agonist ivuxolimab in advanced cancers. The method was immunoSEQ multiplex PCR; TCRdb's version includes in-frame clones alone and lacks a portion of them. There are about 82,000 clones in the sample; about 92% occur only once, and 6.5% to 9.5% lies in the top ten. The source was CD4+ or CD8+ T cells sorted from blood, collected in a trial of the OX40 agonist ivuxolimab. The receptors were sampled from an adult with an advanced solid tumor such as melanoma, head and neck, liver or kidney cancer. Both conserved end residues are part of each CDR3. Each record gives: D gene, clone size, V gene, J gene, CDR3 DNA, CDR3 protein. A D gene is named only where the DNA matches it firmly. The size of a clone is reported for some rows only, either as once, few or many, or as a class for expanded clones.

>-|-|TRBV9|TRBJ2-1
TGTGCCAGCAGCGTAGGGGGCGGGGCCGCCCACAATGAGCAGTTCTTC
CASSVGGGAAHNEQFF
>-|-|TRBV6-5|TRBJ2-7
TGTGCCAGCAGTTACTCGTTAAGCGAGCAGTACTTC
CASSYSLSEQYF
>-|-|TRBV9|TRBJ1-1
TGTGCCAGCAGCGTAGTACCGAACACTGAAGCTTTCTTT
CASSVVPNTEAFF
>TRBD2|-|TRBV15|TRBJ2-1
TGTGCCACCAGCAGAGATAGACTAGCGGGCTACAATGAGCAGTTCTTC
CATSRDRLAGYNEQFF
>-|-|TRBV15|TRBJ1-1
TGTGCCACCAGCAGAGAAGGGGGGGACCTCATGAACACTGAAGCTTTCTTT
CATSREGGDLMNTEAFF
>-|-|TRBV7-3|TRBJ2-1
TGTGCCAGCAGCTTAAGGGGGTCTAACTCCTACAATGAGCAGTTCTTC
CASSLRGSNSYNEQFF
>TRBD2|-|TRBV5-1|TRBJ2-3
TGCGCCAGCAGCCACCGGGGTAGCGGGGGGGGTACAGATACGCAGTATTTT
CASSHRGSGGGTDTQYF
>TRBD2|medium-sized|TRBV19|TRBJ2-1
TGTGCCAGTAGGAAGGGACTAGCGGCCCATGAGCAGTTCTTC
CASRKGLAAHEQFF
>TRBD1|-|TRBV19|TRBJ2-2
TGTGCCAGTAGTACCTTAACAGGGGTCGTGGAAACCGGGGAGCTGTTTTTT
CASSTLTGVVETGELFF
>-|-|TRBV19|TRBJ2-3
TGTGCCAGTAGGGCAGGGTGGGATACGCAGTATTTT
CASRAGWDTQYF
>TRBD1|-|TRBV2|TRBJ2-7
TGTGCCAACGACGCGAGGGACAGGGGCTTAAGGGAGCAGTACTTC
CANDARDRGLREQYF
>-|-|TRBV5-1|TRBJ2-1
TGCGCCAGCAGGCTGCAGGGTAGTGAGCAGTTCTTC
CASRLQGSEQFF
>-|-|TRBV4-1|TRBJ1-5
TGCGCCAGCAGCCAAGATCGGATGCTTTTAGAACCCCAGCATTTT
CASSQDRMLLEPQHF
>TRBD2|-|TRBV13|TRBJ2-7
TGTGCCAGCAGCCAAGTAACTAGCGGGGGTTACGAGCAGTACTTC
CASSQVTSGGYEQYF
>-|-|TRBV7-9|TRBJ2-7
TGTGCCAGCAGCTTAGGGGACTGGTTAGAGTACTTC
CASSLGDWLEYF
>TRBD2|-|TRBV14|TRBJ2-5
TGTGCCAGCAGCCAAGCCCCTCTAGCGGGGAAAGGGTTTAGGGAGACCCAGTACTTC
CASSQAPLAGKGFRETQYF
>TRBD1|-|TRBV19|TRBJ1-2
TGTGCCAGTAGTGACACCGGGACAGGTTCCTATGGCTACACCTTC
CASSDTGTGSYGYTF
>TRBD1|once|TRBV6-1|TRBJ1-1
TGTGCCAGCAGTGAAGGGTTGACAGGGTTATTCTATGGCCGAGCTTTCTTT
CASSEGLTGLFYGRAFF
>TRBD2|-|TRBV11-1|TRBJ2-7
TGTGCCAGCAGCTTGCAGCGGGGGGTTACCTACGAGCAGTACTTC
CASSLQRGVTYEQYF
>-|-|TRBV15|TRBJ2-7
TGTGCCACCAGTGCGCCCAGCCACGAGCAGTACTTC
CATSAPSHEQYF
>-|-|TRBV4-3|TRBJ1-6
TGCGCCAGCAGCCAAGTCCAGGGTGGCTCCTATAATTCACCCCTCCACTTT
CASSQVQGGSYNSPLHF
>-|once|TRBV5-6|TRBJ1-1
TGTGCCAGCAGCTTGGCAGGTGTGGGGGCTTTCTTT
CASSLAGVGAFF
>-|-|TRBV2|TRBJ2-1
TGTGCCAGCGGGGGCAGCTACAATGAGCAGTTCTTC
CASGGSYNEQFF
>-|once|TRBV10-1|TRBJ2-1
TGCGCCAGCAGTGAGGGGCAGGACAATGAGCAGTTCTTC
CASSEGQDNEQFF
>-|-|TRBV9|TRBJ1-1
TGTGCCAGCAGCGTAGAAGGGAACATGAACACTGAAGCTTTCTTT
CASSVEGNMNTEAFF
>-|-|TRBV7-6|TRBJ1-4
TGTGCCAGCAGCTTAGGGAACGGACAAAATGAAAAACTGTTTTTT
CASSLGNGQNEKLFF
>-|-|TRBV27|TRBJ1-1
TGTGCCTCCTTATGGGGGATGAACACTGAAGCTTTCTTT
CASLWGMNTEAFF
>TRBD2|-|TRBV19|TRBJ2-5
TGTGCCAGTCCCTGGGGGGGGGCCCAGTACTTC
CASPWGGAQYF
>-|-|TRBV19|TRBJ2-7
TGTGCCAGTAGTATACAGGGGACCGAGCAGTACTTC
CASSIQGTEQYF
>-|-|TRBV14|TRBJ1-2
TGTGCCAGCAGCCAAGGCCCCCCTGGAGGGTTTTATGGCTACACCTTC
CASSQGPPGGFYGYTF
>-|-|TRBV2|TRBJ2-7
TGTGCCAGCAGTGTGATAGAATACGAGCAGTACTTC
CASSVIEYEQYF
>-|-|TRBV21-1|TRBJ1-6
TGTGCCAGCAGCACCCGGGTACGGGGGCGCGATTCACCCCTCCACTTT
CASSTRVRGRDSPLHF
>-|-|TRBV6-6|TRBJ2-7
TGTGCCAGCAGTCAGACCCTCTACTACGAGCAGTACTTC
CASSQTLYYEQYF
>-|-|TRBV2|TRBJ1-4
TGTGCCAGCAGTGAAGGGCGGTCTAATGAAAAACTGTTTTTT
CASSEGRSNEKLFF
>-|-|TRBV9|TRBJ1-1
TGTGCCAGCAGCGAGTCCGGGGGGGAAATGAACACTGAAGCTTTCTTT
CASSESGGEMNTEAFF
>-|-|TRBV5-6|TRBJ2-7
TGTGCCAGCAGCTTGACAACTAACTCCCACGAGCAGTACTTC
CASSLTTNSHEQYF
>-|-|TRBV7-8|TRBJ2-5
TGTGCCAGCAGCTTAGATTGGTGGGGCCAAGAGACCCAGTACTTC
CASSLDWWGQETQYF
>-|-|TRBV27|TRBJ2-7
TGTGCCAGCAGTCCCCCAGGGGCGAGGGCCTACGAGCAGTACTTC
CASSPPGARAYEQYF
>TRBD1|-|TRBV11-2|TRBJ1-2
TGTGCCAGCAGCTTAGGGTGGACAGGGGTTTATGGCGATGGCTACACCTTC
CASSLGWTGVYGDGYTF
>-|-|TRBV6-5|TRBJ2-7
TGTGCCAGCAGTTACTGGGGGGGGCGGTACGAGCAGTACTTC
CASSYWGGRYEQYF
>-|-|TRBV6-5|TRBJ1-5
TGTGCCAGCAGTTGGCACAGGGACAATCAGCCCCAGCATTTT
CASSWHRDNQPQHF
>-|-|TRBV27|TRBJ2-7
TGTGCCAGCAGTCCCCAAACCCTTAAAGGGAGGACAGGCAGCCCCTACGAGCAGTACTTC
CASSPQTLKGRTGSPYEQYF
>TRBD2|once|TRBV9|TRBJ2-3
TGTGCCAGCAGCCCGCGGGGGACTAGCGGGGGGGCTGGAGATACGCAGTATTTT
CASSPRGTSGGAGDTQYF